Following are 30 T cell receptor beta chains from one sample sequenced in a study of control samples from healthy donors and cancer patients. This table comes from immunoSEQ multiplex PCR, and its TCRdb copy is limited to in-frame clones, with some not included. This table has 200,000 or so clones, 90% to 95% appearing once. The material sequenced was blood. Receptor source: a man aged 25-45 years in good health.

The chain carries TRBV11-2 and TRBJ1-1; TRBD1 matches at 11 bases. The CDR3 loop spans 15 amino acids. Germline V gene lookup returns CDR1 SGHAT and CDR2 FQNNGV. The V and J ends lost 5 bases and 7 bases, in that order; junction bases with no gene match: 9. CDR3 sequence: CASSPWTGGHNEAFF. DNA of the CDR3: TGTGCCAGCAGCCCATGGACAGGGGGCCACAATGAAGCTTTCTTT.

The genes are TRBV30 and TRBJ2-3; 9 bases line up with TRBD2. Germline V gene lookup returns CDR1 GTSNPN and CDR2 SVGIG (reference sequence). V lost 0 bases, J lost 4 bases, and 17 bases stayed unmatched. CDR3 length equals 19 residues. CDR3 coding DNA: TGTGCCTGGAGTGTAAATCGTTTGGCGGGGGGGTTGGTCGCAGATACGCAGTATTTT. This translates into CAWSVNRLAGGLVADTQYF.

The chain recombines TRBV6-1 with TRBJ1-2, with D unclear. CDR3 size: 17 residues. V shed 3 bases and J shed 10 bases, with 27 bases lying between them. From germline, CDR1 is MNHNS and CDR2 SASEGT. In DNA form, the CDR3 reads TGTGCCAGCAGTGAGGGGAAGCCGCGCGCGTGGTTGCGGTTCTACACCTTC. Translation: CASSEGKPRAWLRFYTF.

The chain couples TRBV4-1 to TRBJ2-1; 12 nucleotides align to TRBD2. Trimming cost V 3 bases and J 6 bases; bases outside gene matches: 6. The germline V gene encodes CDR1 MGHRA and CDR2 YSYEKL. The CDR3 extends over 16 amino acids. The CDR3 protein is CASSQPLAGGFNEQFF. In nucleotides, the CDR3 is TGCGCCAGCAGCCAGCCACTAGCGGGGGGCTTCAATGAGCAGTTCTTC.

The chain is built from TRBV2 and TRBJ2-5; TRBD1 agrees at 7 bases. V was clipped by 7 bases and J by 5 bases; unmatched bases: 4. The CDR3 consists of 12 residues. Germline V gene data show CDR1 as SNHLY and CDR2 as FYNNEI. CDR3 DNA sequence: TGTGCCAGCACCCTCAGGGGGGAGACCCAGTACTTC. Translating gives CASTLRGETQYF.

The gene calls are TRBV6-5 and TRBJ2-3; weak D call: TRBD2 (5 bases). This CDR3 is built from 16 residues. Germline V CDR1 and CDR2: MNHEY, SVGAGI. V was trimmed by 3 bases and J by 1 base, leaving 14 bases between them. The CDR3 bases are TGTGCCAGCAGTTATATGGCGGGTGGAGGCACAGATACGCAGTATTTT. Translating it yields CASSYMAGGGTDTQYF.

The rearrangement uses TRBV19 and TRBJ1-4; the match to TRBD1 covers 8 bases. CDR1 and CDR2 (germline): LNHDA, SQIVND (reference sequence). The CDR3 spans 13 residues. After removal of 9 bases from V and 8 bases from J, the junction contained 8 bases not matched to a gene. The CDR3 DNA reads as TGTGCCAGCTCCAGGGGGCTTGGGGAAAAACTGTTTTTT. Encoded protein: CASSRGLGEKLFF.

The rearrangement joins TRBV30 to TRBJ2-7, with D hard to call. The CDR3 is 12 residues long. V lost 3 bases to trimming and J lost 0 bases, with 6 bases between them. Germline values: CDR1 GTSNPN, CDR2 SVGIG (reference sequence). The DNA of the CDR3 is TGTGCCTGGAGAGAAAGCTCCTACGAGCAGTACTTC. It encodes CAWRESSYEQYF.

V gene TRBV11-2 combines with J gene TRBJ2-3; 9 bases align to TRBD1. V shed 4 bases and J 1 base; nucleotides not matched to a gene: 6. In germline, CDR1 is SGHAT, CDR2 FQNNGV. The CDR3 has 16 amino acids. The CDR3 nucleotides are TGTGCCAGCAGCTCATTTACAGGGGGCGGCACAGATACGCAGTATTTT. Its protein is CASSSFTGGGTDTQYF.

This clone was seen just once. The chain joins TRBV27 to TRBJ1-6; D remains ambiguous. Germline-derived CDR1 and CDR2 are MNHEY and SMNVEV (reference sequence). Trimming removed 4 bases from V and 0 bases from J, with 7 bases in between. The CDR3 is made up of 15 amino acids. This CDR3 reads CASSSELSYNSPLHF. The CDR3 nucleotides read TGTGCCAGCAGTTCAGAACTCTCCTATAATTCACCCCTCCACTTT.

V is TRBV5-1 and J is TRBJ1-4; weak D call: TRBD1 (5 bases). Looked up from germline, CDR1 is SGHRS and CDR2 is YFSETQ. The CDR3 contains 15 residues. V shed 4 bases and J shed 2 bases, with 12 bases lying between them. This chain's CDR3 is CASSPGRGTNEKLFF. The CDR3 DNA reads as TGCGCCAGCAGCCCCGGTCGGGGGACTAATGAAAAACTGTTTTTT. Full variable domain (missing parts from reference TRBV5-1 and TRBJ1-4): KAGVTQTPRYLIKTRGQQVTLSCSPISGHRSVSWYQQTPGQGLQFLFEYFSETQRNKGNFPGRFSGRQFSNSRSEMNVSTLELGDSALYLCASSPGRGTNEKLFFGSGTQLSVL.

The chain couples TRBV19 to TRBJ1-2; TRBD1 agrees at 8 bases. CDR3 length equals 13 residues. Germline V gene data show CDR1 as LNHDA and CDR2 as SQIVND (reference sequence). J lost 4 bases, V lost 5 bases, and 3 bases had no gene match. The CDR3 sequence is CASSQQGGYGYTF. DNA for the CDR3: TGTGCCAGTAGTCAACAGGGGGGCTATGGCTACACCTTC. The whole variable domain, filled in from reference TRBV19 and TRBJ1-2, reads DGGITQSPKYLFRKEGQNVTLSCEQNLNHDAMYWYRQDPGQGLRLIYYSQIVNDFQKGDIAEGYSVSREKKESFPLTVTSAQKNPTAFYLCASSQQGGYGYTFGSGTRLTVV.

The chain links TRBV28 to TRBJ1-5, with unresolved D. The V gene's germline CDR1 is MDHEN and CDR2 SYDVKM. The CDR3 totals 12 residues. V lost 3 bases and J 5 bases, leaving 5 bases between the germline ends. The CDR3 sequence: CASSLRDQPQHF. CDR3 bases: TGTGCCAGCAGTTTGAGGGATCAGCCCCAGCATTTT.

The genes are TRBV9 and TRBJ2-1, with D perhaps matching TRBD1 (5 bases). The CDR3 is 14 amino acids. V was trimmed by 0 bases and J by 12 bases, leaving 16 bases between them. Germline assignment: CDR1 SGDLS and CDR2 YYNGEE. The CDR3 DNA sequence: TGTGCCAGCAGCGTAGAGGGGCTTGAGGAGAGGCAGTTCTTC. This sequence encodes CASSVEGLEERQFF. The whole variable domain, remainder taken from reference TRBV9 and TRBJ2-1, is DSGVTQTPKHLITATGQRVTLRCSPRSGDLSVYWYQQSLDQGLQFLIQYYNGEERAKGNILERFSAQQFPDLHSELNLSSLELGDSALYFCASSVEGLEERQFFGPGTRLTVL.

The rearrangement uses TRBV19 and TRBJ1-4, with D perhaps TRBD1 (5 bases). V gave up 5 bases and J gave up 2 bases, with 9 bases separating them. CDR3 length: 14 residues. Germline values: CDR1 LNHDA, CDR2 SQIVND (reference sequence). As DNA, the CDR3 is TGTGCCAGTAGTGATCAGGGCACTAATGAAAAACTGTTTTTT. Its translation is CASSDQGTNEKLFF.

The CDR3 loop reads CASSDPGQGGLSEAFF. CDR3 in DNA: TGCGCCAGCAGCGATCCCGGACAGGGGGGGTTATCTGAAGCTTTCTTT. The rearrangement joins TRBV23-1 to TRBJ1-1, with TRBD1 matching over 10 bases. TRBV23-1 is marked as an open reading frame, function uncertain. The CDR3 has 16 residues. Trimming took 6 bases from V and 6 from J; bases not matched to a gene: 13.

The V and J genes are TRBV2 and TRBJ1-3; D perhaps matches TRBD1 (5 bases). The germline gives CDR1 SNHLY, CDR2 FYNNEI. Trimming cost V 4 bases and J 0 bases, with 10 bases left between them. This CDR3 has 15 amino acids. Here the CDR3 reads CASSAQGVSGNTIYF. The CDR3 DNA sequence: TGTGCCAGCAGTGCCCAAGGGGTCTCTGGAAACACCATATATTTT.

The V call is TRBV6-1, the J call TRBJ1-5, with 11 bases lining up with TRBD1. The CDR3 is 16 amino acids. Germline-derived CDR1 and CDR2 are MNHNS and SASEGT. The V segment lost 4 bases and the J segment 6 bases; nucleotides outside the gene matches: 8. CDR3 protein: CASSVSWTGGFQPQHF. The CDR3 DNA sequence: TGTGCCAGCAGTGTTTCCTGGACAGGGGGCTTTCAGCCCCAGCATTTT.

The gene calls are TRBV11-2 and TRBJ1-1, with D uncertain. V lost 7 bases, J lost 4 bases, and 22 bases lay in between. This CDR3 is 16 amino acids long. CDR1 and CDR2 (germline): SGHAT, FQNNGV. The CDR3 region has the DNA TGTGCCAGCACCTTGCACCCTGGCGCTTCGGGCACTGAAGCTTTCTTT. This gives the protein CASTLHPGASGTEAFF.

The chain employs TRBV7-9 and TRBJ1-4; TRBD1 aligns across 7 bases. Germline V gene lookup returns CDR1 SEHNR and CDR2 FQNEAQ (reference sequence). CDR3 length: 16 residues. The V gene end was trimmed by 3 bases and the J gene end by 0 bases; junction bases not matched to a gene: 4. The CDR3, as DNA: TGTGCCAGCAGCTTGACAGGGAGGGCAACTAATGAAAAACTGTTTTTT. Translating gives CASSLTGRATNEKLFF. Supplemented by reference TRBV7-9 and TRBJ1-4, the full variable domain reads DTGVSQNPRHKITKRGQNVTFRCDPISEHNRLYWYRQTLGQGPEFLTYFQNEAQLEKSRLLSDRFSAERPKGSFSTLEIQRTEQGDSAMYLCASSLTGRATNEKLFFGSGTQLSVL.

This clone was seen only a few times. This sequence joins TRBV7-5 and TRBJ2-6; the table's D call of TRBD1 was not tested on the DNA. TRBV7-5 is termed a pseudogene. The CDR3 is 19 amino acids. CDR3 in amino acids: CVRSLCLLGACSGANVLTF. DNA of the CDR3: TGTGTCAGAAGCTTATGTCTGTTAGGGGCTTGCTCTGGGGCCAACGTCCTGACTTTC.

V gene TRBV9 combines with J gene TRBJ2-4, with D unclear. CDR3 length: 15 residues. Germline lookup yields CDR1 SGDLS and CDR2 YYNGEE. Between the trimmed V and J ends, which lost 3 bases and 2 bases, there was a span of 12 bases. The CDR3 protein is CASSARQGTKNIQYF. In DNA form, the CDR3 reads TGTGCCAGCAGCGCCAGGCAAGGAACCAAAAACATTCAGTACTTC.

The J gene is TRBJ2-6, the V gene TRBV6-5, with TRBD1 matching 9 bases. This CDR3 is 16 amino acids long. Germline V gene lookup returns CDR1 MNHEY and CDR2 SVGAGI. V shed 0 bases, J shed 12 bases, and the junction held 9 bases outside the gene matches. CDR3 protein: CASSYSFRDREGVLTF. For the CDR3, the DNA is TGTGCCAGCAGTTACTCATTCCGGGACAGGGAAGGCGTCCTGACTTTC.

The chain has TRBV2 and TRBJ1-1; the D is unclear. Trimming removed 10 bases from V and 0 bases from J, with 6 bases in between. CDR1 and CDR2 (germline): SNHLY, FYNNEI. This CDR3 is 11 amino acids long. The CDR3 sequence is CATVMNTEAFF. The CDR3 region has the DNA TGTGCCACCGTAATGAACACTGAAGCTTTCTTT.

The genes are TRBV20-1 and TRBJ1-1; D is perhaps TRBD1 (5 bases). The germline gives CDR1 DFQATT, CDR2 SNEGSKA (reference sequence). The CDR3 runs 11 residues. V shed 7 bases and J shed 1 base, with 7 bases lying between them. CDR3 residues: CSGGGNTEAFF. In nucleotides, the CDR3 is TGCAGTGGGGGGGGGAACACTGAAGCTTTCTTT.

Note on this clone: Other nucleotide sequences in the sample specify the same CDR3. The V call is TRBV18, the J call TRBJ1-2; a possible D gene is TRBD1 (6 bases). CDR3 length: 13 residues. Germline-derived CDR1 and CDR2 are KGHSH and LQKENI. The germline V and J ends were trimmed by 3 bases and 2 bases, with 7 bases remaining between them. This CDR3 is CASSPDRNYGYTF. In nucleotides, the CDR3 is TGTGCCAGCTCACCCGACAGGAACTATGGCTACACCTTC. Full variable domain (missing parts from reference TRBV18 and TRBJ1-2): NAGVMQNPRHLVRRRGQEARLRCSPMKGHSHVYWYRQLPEEGLKFMVYLQKENIIDESGMPKERFSAEFPKEGPSILRIQQVVRGDSAAYFCASSPDRNYGYTFGSGTRLTVV.

The V gene is TRBV19, the J gene TRBJ2-3; D tentatively fits TRBD1 or TRBD2 (5 bases each). Germline CDR1 LNHDA, CDR2 SQIVND (reference sequence). The CDR3 is 15 amino acids. The germline V and J ends were trimmed by 7 bases and 0 bases, with 14 bases remaining between them. The CDR3 loop reads CASIKEGPSTDTQYF. Written as DNA, the CDR3 is TGTGCCAGTATTAAAGAGGGACCAAGCACAGATACGCAGTATTTT.

The chain combines TRBV29-1 with TRBJ2-7, with D possibly being TRBD1 (6 bases). Trimming shortened V by 7 bases and J by 1 base, and 11 bases separated the two germline ends. The V gene's germline CDR1 is SQVTM and CDR2 ANQGSEA. The CDR3 consists of 12 residues. The DNA for the CDR3 is TGCAGCGGAAGGACAGCGTCCTACGAGCAGTACTTC. Amino acid sequence: CSGRTASYEQYF.

The chain recombines TRBV2 with TRBJ2-2, with D perhaps being TRBD1 or TRBD2 (5 bases each). V gave up 2 bases and J gave up 5 bases, with 12 bases separating them. The CDR3 consists of 15 residues. Looked up from germline, CDR1 is SNHLY and CDR2 is FYNNEI. DNA of the CDR3: TGTGCCAGCAGTGAAAGCAGTGGGGGAACCGGGGAGCTGTTTTTT. It specifies CASSESSGGTGELFF.

This chain links TRBV20-1 with TRBJ2-3; perhaps TRBD2 as D (7 bases). CDR3 length equals 15 residues. CDR1 and CDR2 (germline): DFQATT, SNEGSKA (reference sequence). Between the trimmed V and J ends, which lost 7 bases and 3 bases, there was a span of 20 bases. The CDR3 spells CSVSDPGGATDTQYF. The CDR3 DNA reads TGCAGTGTCAGTGACCCGGGGGGCGCGACAGATACGCAGTATTTT.